A selection of T cell receptor beta chains follows, all from one sample in a study of T cell responses to AZD1222 COVID-19 vaccine. Using immunoSEQ multiplex PCR, the repertoire was profiled, and TCRdb retains in-frame clones only, with some absent. The sample has 110,000 or so clones, approximately 85% seen once. The sample in question was peripheral blood, obtained on day 0 of AZD1222 vaccination. The origin of the receptors is an adult in good health. The CDR3 runs from the conserved cysteine through the conserved F or W. A D gene is named only where the DNA matches it firmly. Some rows mark clone size as missing; the rest say once, few, many or name a class of expanded clone.

d_gene | j_gene | abundance | v_gene | CDR3aa | CDR3nt
NA | TRBJ1-6 | NA | TRBV27 | CASSEGRGNSPLHF | TGTGCCAGCAGTGAGGGCAGGGGAAATTCACCCCTCCACTTT
TRBD1 | TRBJ1-1 | NA | TRBV5-1 | CASGQGASTEAFF | TGCGCCAGCGGACAGGGGGCGAGCACTGAAGCTTTCTTT
TRBD1 | TRBJ1-3 | NA | TRBV6-2/TRBV6-3 | CASSYHSPTGSGNTIYF | TGTGCCAGCAGTTACCACTCGCCGACAGGGTCTGGAAACACCATATATTTT
NA | TRBJ2-7 | NA | TRBV30 | CAWSEQGYEQYF | TGTGCCTGGAGTGAGCAGGGTTACGAGCAGTACTTC
NA | TRBJ2-7 | NA | TRBV28 | CASSPPPGAYEQYF | TGTGCCAGCAGTCCCCCTCCGGGGGCCTACGAGCAGTACTTC
TRBD2 | TRBJ2-2 | NA | TRBV30 | CAWSVSASGNTGELFF | TGTGCCTGGAGTGTATCGGCTAGCGGGAACACCGGGGAGCTGTTTTTT
TRBD2 | TRBJ2-5 | NA | TRBV25-1 | CASSDPTSGRKETQYF | TGTGCCAGCAGTGACCCAACTAGCGGGCGTAAGGAGACCCAGTACTTC
NA | TRBJ1-4 | NA | TRBV30 | CAWSVNGGGNEKLFF | TGTGCCTGGAGTGTAAACGGGGGGGGTAATGAAAAACTGTTTTTT
NA | TRBJ1-3 | NA | TRBV19 | CASSVANSGNTIYF | TGTGCCAGTAGTGTGGCCAACTCTGGAAACACCATATATTTT
NA | TRBJ2-7 | once | TRBV3-1/TRBV3-2 | CASSQDSISPSYEQYF | TGTGCCAGCAGCCAAGACTCAATCAGTCCCTCCTACGAGCAGTACTTC
TRBD2 | TRBJ2-7 | NA | TRBV6-5 | CASSRTSDPSYEQYF | TGTGCCAGCAGTCGAACTAGCGATCCGTCCTACGAGCAGTACTTC
TRBD1 | TRBJ2-2 | NA | TRBV28 | CASRPGTANTGELFF | TGTGCCAGCAGACCCGGGACAGCTAACACCGGGGAGCTGTTTTTT
NA | TRBJ2-5 | NA | TRBV7-6 | CASSLGTVKETQYF | TGTGCCAGCAGCCTAGGGACGGTGAAAGAGACCCAGTACTTC
TRBD1 | TRBJ2-6 | NA | TRBV28 | CASRSPGQGASGANVLTF | TGTGCCAGCAGAAGTCCGGGACAGGGGGCTTCTGGGGCCAACGTCCTGACTTTC
NA | TRBJ1-1 | NA | TRBV4-3 | CASSQTTENTEAFF | TGCGCCAGCAGCCAAACAACAGAGAACACTGAAGCTTTCTTT
NA | TRBJ1-4 | NA | TRBV24-1 | CATSDPAGTANEKLFF | TGTGCCACCAGTGATCCCGCCGGGACGGCTAATGAAAAACTGTTTTTT
NA | TRBJ1-6 | NA | TRBV5-5 | CASSLALHGGYNSPLHF | TGTGCCAGCAGCTTGGCCCTACACGGGGGGTACAATTCACCCCTCCACTTT
NA | TRBJ1-1 | once | TRBV2 | CASRMLLNTEAFF | TGTGCCAGCAGGATGCTCTTGAACACTGAAGCTTTCTTT
NA | TRBJ1-1 | few | TRBV5-1 | CASSESTENTEAFF | TGCGCCAGCAGCGAATCGACGGAGAACACTGAAGCTTTCTTT
NA | TRBJ1-1 | NA | TRBV24-1 | CATSDPNTEAFF | TGTGCCACCAGTGATCCTAATACTGAAGCTTTCTTT
NA | TRBJ1-2 | NA | TRBV3-1/TRBV3-2 | CASSPEGPRNPYGYTF | TGTGCCAGCAGCCCCGAAGGCCCCAGGAACCCGTATGGCTACACCTTC
NA | TRBJ1-1 | NA | TRBV18 | CASSGGRDSEAFF | TGTGCCAGCTCAGGGGGACGGGACTCTGAAGCTTTCTTT
NA | TRBJ2-7 | NA | TRBV14 | CASSQDLRTDYEQYF | TGTGCCAGCAGCCAAGACTTAAGAACCGACTACGAGCAGTACTTC
NA | TRBJ1-2 | NA | TRBV3-1/TRBV3-2 | CASSQDSGGRGYTF | TGTGCCAGCAGCCAAGATAGCGGGGGCAGAGGCTACACCTTC
NA | TRBJ2-2 | NA | TRBV9 | CASKGGGKAGTGELFF | TGTGCCAGCAAGGGGGGCGGGAAGGCCGGCACCGGGGAGCTGTTTTTT
NA | TRBJ1-4 | NA | TRBV7-9 | CASSQRGNYNEKLFF | TGTGCCAGCAGTCAAAGGGGAAACTACAATGAAAAACTGTTTTTT
NA | TRBJ2-1 | NA | TRBV14 | CASSPRASGWNNEQFF | TGTGCCAGCAGCCCTCGGGCAAGCGGCTGGAACAATGAGCAGTTCTTC
NA | TRBJ1-2 | NA | TRBV27 | CASSSRAATSNYGYTF | TGTGCCAGCAGTTCACGGGCCGCGACTTCGAACTATGGCTACACCTTC
NA | TRBJ2-1 | medium-sized | TRBV12-3/TRBV12-4 | CASSFGFGEQFF | TGTGCCAGCAGTTTCGGGTTCGGTGAGCAGTTCTTC
NA | TRBJ1-5 | NA | TRBV5-8 | CASSLAELGGNQPQHF | TGTGCCAGCAGCTTGGCCGAGCTGGGAGGCAATCAGCCCCAGCATTTT
NA | TRBJ2-2 | NA | TRBV3-1/TRBV3-2 | CASSQVGLKNTGELFF | TGTGCCAGCAGCCAAGTCGGACTTAAAAACACCGGGGAGCTGTTTTTT
NA | TRBJ2-2 | NA | TRBV7-2 | CASSAGQPGTIGELFF | TGTGCCAGCAGCGCGGGACAGCCTGGAACCATCGGGGAGCTGTTTTTT
NA | TRBJ1-4 | NA | TRBV4-2 | CASSQEKGHGNEKLFF | TGTGCCAGCAGCCAAGAGAAGGGGCATGGTAATGAAAAACTGTTTTTT
TRBD1 | TRBJ2-7 | NA | TRBV12-3/TRBV12-4 | CASSRTGGYEQYF | TGTGCCAGCAGTCGTACAGGGGGTTACGAGCAGTACTTC
TRBD1 | TRBJ2-2 | NA | TRBV11-2 | CASSPQGDGGELFF | TGTGCCAGCAGCCCTCAGGGGGATGGCGGGGAGCTGTTTTTT
NA | TRBJ2-7 | NA | TRBV29-1 | CSVEGREQQYF | TGCAGCGTTGAAGGGCGGGAACAGCAGTACTTC
NA | TRBJ2-6 | NA | TRBV3-1/TRBV3-2 | CASSPTAAEANVLTF | TGTGCCAGCAGCCCCACAGCTGCGGAGGCCAACGTCCTGACTTTC
TRBD2 | TRBJ2-5 | NA | TRBV5-1 | CASSLDGGVEETQYF | TGCGCCAGCAGCTTGGACGGGGGGGTTGAAGAGACCCAGTACTTC
NA | TRBJ1-6 | NA | TRBV7-8 | CASSPQSGDNNSPLHF | TGTGCCAGCAGCCCCCAGAGCGGTGATAATAATTCACCCCTCCACTTT
TRBD1 | TRBJ1-1 | NA | TRBV5-1 | CASSSYRGTEAFF | TGCGCCAGCAGCTCCTACAGGGGCACTGAAGCTTTCTTT
NA | TRBJ2-3 | once | TRBV11-2 | CASSRDGSTDTQYF | TGTGCCAGCAGCCGGGACGGAAGCACAGATACGCAGTATTTT
NA | TRBJ2-7 | NA | TRBV19 | CASSRDSLSYEQYF | TGTGCCAGTAGCCGTGACAGTCTCTCCTACGAGCAGTACTTC
TRBD2 | TRBJ2-5 | NA | TRBV7-2 | CASSPSGGRKETQYF | TGTGCCAGCAGCCCCTCCGGGGGGAGAAAAGAGACCCAGTACTTC
NA | TRBJ1-6 | NA | TRBV3-1/TRBV3-2 | CASSQVNLGNSPLHF | TGTGCCAGCAGCCAAGTCAACTTAGGGAATTCACCCCTCCACTTT